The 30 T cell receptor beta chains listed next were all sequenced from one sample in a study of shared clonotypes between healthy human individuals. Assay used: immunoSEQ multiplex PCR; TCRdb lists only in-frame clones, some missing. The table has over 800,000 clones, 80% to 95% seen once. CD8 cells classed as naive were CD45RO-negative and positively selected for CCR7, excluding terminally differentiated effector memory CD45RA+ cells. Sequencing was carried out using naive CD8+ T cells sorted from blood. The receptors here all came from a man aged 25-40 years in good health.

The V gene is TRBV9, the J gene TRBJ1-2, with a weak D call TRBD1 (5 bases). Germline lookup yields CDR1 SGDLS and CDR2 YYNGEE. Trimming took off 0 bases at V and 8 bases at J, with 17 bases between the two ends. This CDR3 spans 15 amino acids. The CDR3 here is CASSVERWGDDGYTF. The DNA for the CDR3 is TGTGCCAGCAGCGTAGAGAGATGGGGCGATGACGGCTACACCTTC.

The CDR3 region is CASSVGVAYNEQFF. The CDR3 nucleotides read TGTGCCAGCAGCGTGGGGGTTGCCTACAATGAGCAGTTCTTC. J is TRBJ2-1 and V is TRBV9; D possibly matches TRBD1 or TRBD2 (5 bases each). V shed 2 bases and J shed 2 bases, with 8 bases lying between them. CDR1 is SGDLS and CDR2 is YYNGEE in the germline V gene. This CDR3 is 14 amino acids long.

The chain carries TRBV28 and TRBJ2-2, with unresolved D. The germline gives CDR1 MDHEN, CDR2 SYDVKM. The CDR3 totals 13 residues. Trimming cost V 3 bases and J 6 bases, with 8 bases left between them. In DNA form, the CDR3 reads TGTGCCAGCAGTTTCCGTATTCCCGGGGAGCTGTTTTTT. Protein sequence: CASSFRIPGELFF.

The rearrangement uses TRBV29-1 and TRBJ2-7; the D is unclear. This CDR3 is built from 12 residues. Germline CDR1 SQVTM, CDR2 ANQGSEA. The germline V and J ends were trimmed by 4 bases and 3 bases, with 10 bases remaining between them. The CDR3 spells CSVVSIYYEQYF. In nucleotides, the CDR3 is TGCAGCGTTGTGTCTATTTACTACGAGCAGTACTTC.

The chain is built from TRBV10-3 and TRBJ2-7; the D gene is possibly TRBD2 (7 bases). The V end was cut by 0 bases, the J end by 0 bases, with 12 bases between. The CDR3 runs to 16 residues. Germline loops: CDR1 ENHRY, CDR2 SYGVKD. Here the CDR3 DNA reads TGTGCCATCAGTGAGTCGAACGGGGGGCACTCCTACGAGCAGTACTTC. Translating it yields CAISESNGGHSYEQYF.

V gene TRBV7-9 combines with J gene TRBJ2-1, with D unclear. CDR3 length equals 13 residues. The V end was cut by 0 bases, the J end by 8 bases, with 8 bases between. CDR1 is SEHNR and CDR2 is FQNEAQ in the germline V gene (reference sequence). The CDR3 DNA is TGTGCCAGCAGCTTAGCGAGGATAGATGAGCAGTTCTTC. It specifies CASSLARIDEQFF.

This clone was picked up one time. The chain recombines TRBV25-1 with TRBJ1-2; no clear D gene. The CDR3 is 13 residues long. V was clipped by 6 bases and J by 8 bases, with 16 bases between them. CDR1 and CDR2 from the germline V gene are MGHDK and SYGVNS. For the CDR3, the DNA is TGTGCCAGCAGGCACGGAACCATCGGGGGCTACACCTTC. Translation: CASRHGTIGGYTF.

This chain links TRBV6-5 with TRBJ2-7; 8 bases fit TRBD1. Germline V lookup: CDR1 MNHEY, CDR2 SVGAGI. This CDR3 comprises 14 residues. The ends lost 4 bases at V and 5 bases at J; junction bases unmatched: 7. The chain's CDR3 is CASSSIGTGNEQYF. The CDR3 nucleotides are TGTGCCAGCAGTTCCATTGGGACAGGTAACGAGCAGTACTTC.

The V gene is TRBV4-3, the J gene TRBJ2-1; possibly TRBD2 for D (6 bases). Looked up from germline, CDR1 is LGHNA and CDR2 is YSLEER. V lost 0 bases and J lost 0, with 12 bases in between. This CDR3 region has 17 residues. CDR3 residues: CASSQEPQGLSYNEQFF. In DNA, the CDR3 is TGCGCCAGCAGCCAAGAGCCCCAGGGACTCTCCTACAATGAGCAGTTCTTC.

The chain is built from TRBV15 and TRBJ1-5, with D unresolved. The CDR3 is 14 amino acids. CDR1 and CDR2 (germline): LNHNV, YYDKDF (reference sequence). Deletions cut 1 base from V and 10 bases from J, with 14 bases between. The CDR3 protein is CATSRVRGGLPQHF. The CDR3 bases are TGTGCCACCAGCAGAGTCAGAGGAGGTCTTCCCCAGCATTTT.

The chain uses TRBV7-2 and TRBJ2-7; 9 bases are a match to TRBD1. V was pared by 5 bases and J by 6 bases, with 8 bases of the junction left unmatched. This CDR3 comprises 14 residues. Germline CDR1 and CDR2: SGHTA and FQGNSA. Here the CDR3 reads CASSVTGTGSEQYF. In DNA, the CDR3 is TGTGCCAGCAGCGTCACCGGGACAGGGTCCGAGCAGTACTTC.

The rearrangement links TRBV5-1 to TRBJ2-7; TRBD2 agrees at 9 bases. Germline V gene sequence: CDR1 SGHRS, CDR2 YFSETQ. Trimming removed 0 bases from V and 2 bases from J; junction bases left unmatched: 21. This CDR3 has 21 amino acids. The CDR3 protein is CASSLVPGGRVVQRPTYEQYF. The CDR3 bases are TGCGCCAGCAGCTTGGTACCTGGCGGGAGGGTTGTCCAACGACCGACCTACGAGCAGTACTTC.

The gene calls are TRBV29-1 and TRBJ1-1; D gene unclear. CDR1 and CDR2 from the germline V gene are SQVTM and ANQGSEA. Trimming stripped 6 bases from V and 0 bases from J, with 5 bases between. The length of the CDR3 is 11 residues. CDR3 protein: CSVLMNTEAFF. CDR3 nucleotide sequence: TGCAGCGTCCTAATGAACACTGAAGCTTTCTTT. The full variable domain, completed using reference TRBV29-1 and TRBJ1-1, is SAVISQKPSRDICQRGTSLTIQCQVDSQVTMMFWYRQQPGQSLTLIATANQGSEATYESGFVIDKFPISRPNLTFSTLTVSNMSPEDSSIYLCSVLMNTEAFFGQGTRLTVV.

The CDR3 sequence: CASSDEMGNTEAFF. For the CDR3, the DNA is TGTGCCAGCAGTGACGAAATGGGGAACACTGAAGCTTTCTTT. This chain connects TRBV27 to TRBJ1-1, with unresolved D. Germline V gene data show CDR1 as MNHEY and CDR2 as SMNVEV (reference sequence). The CDR3 totals 14 residues. V was cut by 5 bases and J by 1 base, with 11 bases left in between.

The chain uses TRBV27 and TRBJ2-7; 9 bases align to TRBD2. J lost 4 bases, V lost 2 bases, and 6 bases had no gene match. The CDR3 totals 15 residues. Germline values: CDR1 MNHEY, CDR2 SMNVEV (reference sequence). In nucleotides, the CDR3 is TGTGCCAGCAGTTTAGCGGCTAGCGGGACTTACGAGCAGTACTTC. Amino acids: CASSLAASGTYEQYF.

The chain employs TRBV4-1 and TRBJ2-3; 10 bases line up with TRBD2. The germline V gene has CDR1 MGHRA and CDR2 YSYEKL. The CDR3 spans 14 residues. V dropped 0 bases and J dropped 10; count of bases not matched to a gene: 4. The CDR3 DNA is TGCGCCAGCAGCCAAGATTCTAGCGGGAGCTCGCAGTATTTT. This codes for CASSQDSSGSSQYF.

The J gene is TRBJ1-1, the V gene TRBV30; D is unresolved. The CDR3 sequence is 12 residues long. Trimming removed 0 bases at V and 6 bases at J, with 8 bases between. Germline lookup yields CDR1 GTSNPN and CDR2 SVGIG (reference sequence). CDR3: CAWSVGVAEAFF. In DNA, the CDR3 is TGTGCCTGGAGTGTCGGGGTCGCTGAAGCTTTCTTT.

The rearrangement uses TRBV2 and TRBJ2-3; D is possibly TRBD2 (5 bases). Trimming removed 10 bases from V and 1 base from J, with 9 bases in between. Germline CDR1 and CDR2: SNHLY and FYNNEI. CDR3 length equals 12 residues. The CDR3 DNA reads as TGTGCCATCCCTAGCCGCACAGATACGCAGTATTTT. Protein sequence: CAIPSRTDTQYF.

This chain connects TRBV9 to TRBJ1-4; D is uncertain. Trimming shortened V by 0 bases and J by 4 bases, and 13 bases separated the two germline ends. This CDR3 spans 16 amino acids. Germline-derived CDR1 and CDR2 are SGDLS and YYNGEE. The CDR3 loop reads CASSVDTGRDNEKLFF. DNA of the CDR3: TGTGCCAGCAGCGTAGATACCGGGAGGGATAATGAAAAACTGTTTTTT.

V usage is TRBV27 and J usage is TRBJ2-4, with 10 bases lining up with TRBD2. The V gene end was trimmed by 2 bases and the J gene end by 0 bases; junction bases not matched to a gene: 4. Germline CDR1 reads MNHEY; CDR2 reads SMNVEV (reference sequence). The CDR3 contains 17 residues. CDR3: CASSLRASGGAKNIQYF. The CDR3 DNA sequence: TGTGCCAGCAGTTTACGGGCTAGCGGGGGAGCCAAAAACATTCAGTACTTC.

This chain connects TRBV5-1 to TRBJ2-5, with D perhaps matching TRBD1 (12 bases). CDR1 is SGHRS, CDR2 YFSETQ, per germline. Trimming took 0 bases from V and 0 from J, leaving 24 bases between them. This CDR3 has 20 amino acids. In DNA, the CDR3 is TGCGCCAGCAGCTTGGGGGACAGGGGGCGACTAGCGGGAAACCAAGAGACCCAGTACTTC. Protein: CASSLGDRGRLAGNQETQYF.

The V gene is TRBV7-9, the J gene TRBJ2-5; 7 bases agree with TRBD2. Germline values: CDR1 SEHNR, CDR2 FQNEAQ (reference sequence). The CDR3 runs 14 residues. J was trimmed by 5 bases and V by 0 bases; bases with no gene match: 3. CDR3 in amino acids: CASSLALGGETQYF. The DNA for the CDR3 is TGTGCCAGCAGCTTAGCGCTCGGGGGGGAGACCCAGTACTTC.

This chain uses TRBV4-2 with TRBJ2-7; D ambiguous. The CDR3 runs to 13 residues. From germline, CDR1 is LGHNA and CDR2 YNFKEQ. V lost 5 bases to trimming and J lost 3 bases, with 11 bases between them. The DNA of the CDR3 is TGTGCCAGCAGCGACTTTCAAGGCTACGAGCAGTACTTC. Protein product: CASSDFQGYEQYF.

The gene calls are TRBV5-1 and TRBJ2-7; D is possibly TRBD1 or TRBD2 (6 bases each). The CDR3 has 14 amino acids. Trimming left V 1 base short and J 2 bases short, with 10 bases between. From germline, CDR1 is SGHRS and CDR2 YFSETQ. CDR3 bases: TGCGCCAGCAGCTTGAATGGGGGGCCCTACGAGCAGTACTTC. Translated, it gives CASSLNGGPYEQYF.

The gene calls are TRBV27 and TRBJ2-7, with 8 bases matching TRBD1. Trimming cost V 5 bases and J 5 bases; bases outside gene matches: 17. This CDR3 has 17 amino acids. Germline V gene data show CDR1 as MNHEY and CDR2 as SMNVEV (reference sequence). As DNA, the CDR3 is TGTGCCAGCAGTCTGGAGCCGGTGGGGGACAGGAGTAACGAGCAGTACTTC. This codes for CASSLEPVGDRSNEQYF.

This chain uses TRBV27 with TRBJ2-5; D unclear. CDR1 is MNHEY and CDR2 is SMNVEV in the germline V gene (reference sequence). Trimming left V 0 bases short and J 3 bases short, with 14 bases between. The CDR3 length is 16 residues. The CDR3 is CASSLSAVPVKETQYF. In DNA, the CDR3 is TGTGCCAGCAGTTTATCCGCCGTTCCAGTTAAAGAGACCCAGTACTTC.

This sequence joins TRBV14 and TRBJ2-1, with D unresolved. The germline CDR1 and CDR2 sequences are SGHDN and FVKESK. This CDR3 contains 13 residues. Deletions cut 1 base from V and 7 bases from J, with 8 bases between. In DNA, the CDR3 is TGTGCCAGCAGCCAAGTGTTATGGAATGAGCAGTTCTTC. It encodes CASSQVLWNEQFF.

The CDR3 protein is CASRSPTDTQYF. CDR3 bases: TGTGCCAGCAGATCGCCGACAGATACGCAGTATTTT. The chain employs TRBV6-1 and TRBJ2-3; no reliable D call. The length of the CDR3 is 12 residues. Trimming removed 6 bases at V and 3 bases at J, with 7 bases between. Germline V lookup: CDR1 MNHNS, CDR2 SASEGT.

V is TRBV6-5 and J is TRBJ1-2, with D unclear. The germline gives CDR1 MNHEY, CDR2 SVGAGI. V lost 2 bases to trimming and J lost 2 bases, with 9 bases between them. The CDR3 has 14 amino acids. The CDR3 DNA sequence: TGTGCCAGCAGTTACGGGATAGGGAACTATGGCTACACCTTC. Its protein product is CASSYGIGNYGYTF.

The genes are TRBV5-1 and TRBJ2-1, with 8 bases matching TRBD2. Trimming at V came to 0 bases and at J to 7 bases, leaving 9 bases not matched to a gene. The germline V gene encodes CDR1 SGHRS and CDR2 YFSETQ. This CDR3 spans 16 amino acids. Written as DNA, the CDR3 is TGCGCCAGCAGCTTGGTCTGGCGGGAGGCTGTTAATGAGCAGTTCTTC. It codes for CASSLVWREAVNEQFF. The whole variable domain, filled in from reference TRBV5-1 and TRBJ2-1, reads KAGVTQTPRYLIKTRGQQVTLSCSPISGHRSVSWYQQTPGQGLQFLFEYFSETQRNKGNFPGRFSGRQFSNSRSEMNVSTLELGDSALYLCASSLVWREAVNEQFFGPGTRLTVL.